This entry concerns a single TCR beta chain. Its specificity is not known. Assay: immunoSEQ multiplex PCR; the TCRdb copy retains only in-frame clones and omits some. The data hold around 87,000 clones, with 80% to 90% observed a single time. Germline V gene sequence: CDR1 MDHEN, CDR2 SYDVKM. This CDR3 is built from 13 residues. The ends lost 6 bases at V and 9 bases at J; junction bases unmatched: 10. This entry comes from a study of T cell responses to AZD1222 COVID-19 vaccine. Looking at the study overall: Timing groups of about 4 and about 12 weeks for second doses were pooled.

Study results and limitations: Spike-specific TCR depth and breadth grew after two AZD1222 doses. Clonal diversity was possibly underestimated, and white British individuals and females predominated among donors.

Sequenced here: peripheral blood, sampled on day 0 of AZD1222 vaccination. The V and J genes are TRBV28 and TRBJ1-1, with 7 bases fitting TRBD1. The source is an adult in good health. The CDR3 loop reads CASSGQGDLQAFF. DNA of the CDR3: TGTGCCAGCAGCGGGCAGGGGGATCTTCAAGCTTTCTTT.